The sequence of this T cell receptor beta chain was determined in a study of control samples from healthy donors and cancer patients. Profiling relied on immunoSEQ multiplex PCR, and the TCRdb table lists in-frame clones only, not all of them. Among more than 95,000 clones, 87% were seen once, and the ten largest hold around 1.7%. This CDR3 is built from 17 residues. With V trimmed by 4 bases and J by 3 bases, 10 bases remained unmatched. The germline V gene encodes CDR1 LGHDT and CDR2 YNNKEL (reference sequence). The genes are TRBV3-1 (or the pseudogene TRBV3-2) and TRBJ2-1; TRBD2 matches at 9 bases. Material for sequencing was blood. The clonotype originates from a man in his late teens or twenties in good health. CDR3 loop: CASSPDRRGGSYNEQFF. The CDR3 DNA sequence: TGTGCCAGCAGCCCAGACAGGCGGGGGGGGAGCTACAATGAGCAGTTCTTC.